This passage covers 30 T cell receptor beta chains from one sample sequenced in a study of blood T cell repertoires in COVID-19. Clones were sequenced by immunoSEQ multiplex PCR, and TCRdb holds only the in-frame ones, with some missing. Seen here are roughly 240,000 clones, less than 90% observed once, and the top ten hold around 4.5%. Sequenced input: peripheral blood. These receptor sequences come from a man in his 60s who had recovered from COVID-19.

For the CDR3, the DNA is TGTGCCAGCAGTTTAGGGACAGCAGATAGGAGCAATCAGCCCCAGCATTTT. It encodes CASSLGTADRSNQPQHF. The genes are TRBV28 and TRBJ1-5; TRBD1 agrees at 7 bases. CDR1 is MDHEN and CDR2 is SYDVKM in the germline V gene. CDR3 length: 17 amino acids. Trimming took 2 bases from V and 1 from J; bases not matched to a gene: 8.

This clone was found once. The J gene is TRBJ1-1, the V gene TRBV7-9, with D unresolved. Trimming stripped 7 bases from V and 0 bases from J, with 12 bases between. The CDR3 totals 14 residues. From germline, CDR1 is SEHNR and CDR2 FQNEAQ (reference sequence). The CDR3 sequence is CASKAGGMNTEAFF. CDR3 in DNA: TGTGCCAGCAAGGCAGGAGGGATGAACACTGAAGCTTTCTTT.

In this sample, this clone turned up a few times. This rearrangement joins TRBV18 to TRBJ1-4; 7 nucleotides line up with TRBD1. In germline, CDR1 is KGHSH, CDR2 LQKENI. The length of the CDR3 is 14 residues. With V trimmed by 3 bases and J by 6 bases, 4 bases remained unmatched. This chain's CDR3 is CASSPLGQDEKLFF. DNA for the CDR3: TGTGCCAGCTCACCCCTCGGACAGGATGAAAAACTGTTTTTT. Filled out from reference TRBV18 and TRBJ1-4, the complete variable domain reads NAGVMQNPRHLVRRRGQEARLRCSPMKGHSHVYWYRQLPEEGLKFMVYLQKENIIDESGMPKERFSAEFPKEGPSILRIQQVVRGDSAAYFCASSPLGQDEKLFFGSGTQLSVL.

The V call is TRBV28, the J call TRBJ1-2; TRBD1 might be the D (6 bases). Trimming took off 7 bases at V and 3 bases at J, with 12 bases between the two ends. Germline lookup yields CDR1 MDHEN and CDR2 SYDVKM. There are 13 residues in the CDR3. The CDR3 DNA is TGTGCCAGCACGACCGGGACACACTATGGCTACACCTTC. Translation: CASTTGTHYGYTF.

V usage is TRBV5-5 and J usage is TRBJ1-5; no firm D call. Germline V gene lookup returns CDR1 SGHKS and CDR2 YYEKEE (reference sequence). CDR3 length: 13 amino acids. V was cut by 1 base and J by 5 bases, with 7 bases left in between. The CDR3 loop is CASSLFLDQPQHF. CDR3 in DNA: TGTGCCAGCAGCTTGTTCCTCGATCAGCCCCAGCATTTT.

This clone was picked up a small number of times. The chain recombines TRBV10-3 with TRBJ1-2; D is unclear. The CDR3 spans 13 residues. The V gene's germline CDR1 is ENHRY and CDR2 SYGVKD. V was shortened by 7 bases and J by 6 bases, with 15 bases between the two germline ends. CDR3 DNA: TGTGCCATCATGGAGGTGTCAGGAGATGGCTACACCTTC. It is translated as CAIMEVSGDGYTF.

This chain joins TRBV14 and TRBJ2-7; 7 positions match TRBD1. CDR3 length: 14 residues. The trim removed 6 bases at V and 6 bases at J, leaving 11 bases unmatched. Germline V lookup: CDR1 SGHDN, CDR2 FVKESK. The CDR3 bases are TGTGCCAGCAGACCCGACAGGGCAAGCGGCGAGCAGTACTTC. Translation gives CASRPDRASGEQYF. Full variable domain (rest looked up from reference TRBV14 and TRBJ2-7): EAGVTQFPSHSVIEKGQTVTLRCDPISGHDNLYWYRRVMGKEIKFLLHFVKESKQDESGMPNNRFLAERTGGTYSTLKVQPAELEDSGVYFCASRPDRASGEQYFGPGTRLTVT.

V and J are TRBV21-1 and TRBJ1-3; no DNA check was done on the table's D call, TRBD1. TRBV21-1 is given as a pseudogene. The CDR3 covers 15 residues. The CDR3 DNA reads as TGTGCCAGCAGCAAGGGGCAGGCCTCTGGAAACACCATATATTTT. Translated: CASSKGQASGNTIYF.

This clone is a singleton in its sample. V and J are TRBV29-1 and TRBJ2-7; D may be TRBD2 (6 bases). Germline V gives CDR1 SQVTM, CDR2 ANQGSEA. This CDR3 is built from 11 residues. Deletions cut 3 bases from V and 6 bases from J, with 9 bases between. The CDR3 sequence is CSVDRGAEQYF. The CDR3 DNA reads as TGCAGCGTTGATCGCGGGGCCGAGCAGTACTTC.

This clone was seen a few times. V and J are TRBV9 and TRBJ2-2; TRBD1 might be the D (6 bases). Trimming took 2 bases from V and 6 from J, leaving 17 bases between them. The CDR3 spans 16 residues. CDR1 and CDR2 (germline): SGDLS, YYNGEE. The CDR3 sequence: CASSVQGLVSAGELFF. The CDR3 DNA reads TGTGCCAGCAGCGTCCAGGGGTTGGTTTCCGCCGGGGAGCTGTTTTTT.

V gene TRBV7-8 combines with J gene TRBJ2-3; a weak D match, TRBD2 (6 bases). The germline V gene encodes CDR1 SGHVS and CDR2 FQNEAQ. Trimming pared 4 bases from V and 4 bases from J, leaving 18 bases between. CDR3 size: 16 residues. This CDR3 is CASSYQRVPTPDTQYF. The CDR3 region has the DNA TGTGCCAGCAGCTACCAGCGGGTACCTACGCCAGATACGCAGTATTTT.

This clone was counted at least ten times. The CDR3 DNA follows: TGTGCCAGCAGCCTAGGACGAGACAGGGCCACAGCTTTCTTT. It encodes CASSLGRDRATAFF. The chain is built from TRBV7-9 and TRBJ1-1; 7 nucleotides agree with TRBD1. Trimming cost V 5 bases and J 10 bases; bases outside gene matches: 13. Germline V gives CDR1 SEHNR, CDR2 FQNEAQ (reference sequence). This CDR3 region has 14 residues.

CDR3 sequence: CATRTGGLTGELFF. CDR3 nucleotide sequence: TGTGCCACCCGGACAGGGGGCCTCACCGGGGAGCTGTTTTTT. This chain connects TRBV19 to TRBJ2-2; 11 positions agree with TRBD1. There are 14 residues in the CDR3. From germline, CDR1 is LNHDA and CDR2 SQIVND (reference sequence). Trimming removed 10 bases from V and 4 bases from J; junction bases left unmatched: 5.

The CDR3 DNA reads as TGTGCCAGCAGTTTAGATTCTACAGGGGCTGGTTATGGCTACACCTTC. Translated, it gives CASSLDSTGAGYGYTF. This sequence joins TRBV27 and TRBJ1-2, with 7 bases aligning to TRBD1. CDR3 length: 16 residues. Trimming removed 2 bases from V and 5 bases from J; junction bases left unmatched: 11. Per the germline V gene, CDR1 is MNHEY and CDR2 is SMNVEV (reference sequence).

The chain carries TRBV16 and TRBJ2-2; the match to TRBD1 covers 7 bases. The CDR3 has 15 amino acids. The ends lost 5 bases at V and 7 bases at J; junction bases unmatched: 10. Germline-derived CDR1 and CDR2 are KGHSY and FQNENV. CDR3 sequence reads: CASSRQGNGVGELFF. As DNA, the CDR3 is TGTGCCAGCAGCAGACAGGGCAACGGTGTCGGGGAGCTGTTTTTT. Based on the CDR3 plus reference TRBV16 and TRBJ2-2, the full variable domain is GEEVAQTPKHLVRGEGQKAKLYCAPIKGHSYVFWYQQVLKNEFKFLISFQNENVFDETGMPKERFSAKCLPNSPCSLEIQATKLEDSAVYFCASSRQGNGVGELFFGEGSRLTVL.

This clone was seen a few times. This chain links TRBV7-2 with TRBJ2-7; a possible D gene is TRBD1 (7 bases). The germline V gene encodes CDR1 SGHTA and CDR2 FQGNSA. The CDR3 has 17 amino acids. Trimming removed 5 bases at V and 3 bases at J, with 23 bases between. The CDR3 nucleotides are TGTGCCAGCAGCCGCCAGCCGTTGCGTCAGGGGGGCTACGAGCAGTACTTC. This encodes CASSRQPLRQGGYEQYF.

V and J are TRBV18 and TRBJ2-3; a possible D gene is TRBD2 (6 bases). The CDR3 length is 15 residues. The germline CDR1 and CDR2 sequences are KGHSH and LQKENI. V was pared by 5 bases and J by 2 bases, with 14 bases between. The CDR3 loop is CASSVRDWNTDTQYF. Here the CDR3 DNA reads TGTGCCAGCTCAGTCCGGGACTGGAACACAGATACGCAGTATTTT. Full variable domain (outside the CDR3, taken from reference TRBV18 and TRBJ2-3): NAGVMQNPRHLVRRRGQEARLRCSPMKGHSHVYWYRQLPEEGLKFMVYLQKENIIDESGMPKERFSAEFPKEGPSILRIQQVVRGDSAAYFCASSVRDWNTDTQYFGPGTRLTVL.

V gene TRBV15 combines with J gene TRBJ2-7, with D possibly matching TRBD2 (5 bases). Deletions cut 1 base from V and 4 bases from J, with 5 bases between. CDR1 LNHNV and CDR2 YYDKDF come from the germline V gene (reference sequence). This CDR3 contains 12 residues. In DNA, the CDR3 is TGTGCCACCAGCAGAGGCGGGTACGAGCAGTACTTC. Protein sequence: CATSRGGYEQYF.

The gene calls are TRBV28 and TRBJ2-7, with 9 bases lining up with TRBD1. V lost 7 bases, J lost 4 bases, and 8 bases stayed unmatched. The CDR3 has 14 residues. Germline loops: CDR1 MDHEN, CDR2 SYDVKM. The chain's CDR3 is CASTTGGGIYEQYF. For the CDR3, the DNA is TGTGCCAGCACGACAGGGGGGGGGATTTACGAGCAGTACTTC.

The chain has TRBV2 and TRBJ2-3; 11 nucleotides match TRBD2. The junction had 12 bases not matched to a gene; V was cut back by 2 bases and J by 2 bases. In germline, CDR1 is SNHLY, CDR2 FYNNEI. This CDR3 has 19 residues. The CDR3 loop is CASSESSGLAGGPTDTQYF. For the CDR3, the DNA is TGTGCCAGCAGTGAAAGTTCTGGGCTAGCGGGGGGCCCCACAGATACGCAGTATTTT.

The chain is built from TRBV5-5 and TRBJ1-6, with 8 bases that match TRBD1. The CDR3 loop spans 16 amino acids. V was pared by 0 bases and J by 2 bases, with 1 base of the junction left unmatched. CDR1 and CDR2 (germline): SGHKS, YYEKEE (reference sequence). The CDR3 loop is CASSLETGAYNSPLHF. The CDR3 DNA follows: TGTGCCAGCAGCTTGGAGACAGGGGCCTATAATTCACCCCTCCACTTT.

This chain connects TRBV15 to TRBJ2-5; D may be TRBD2 (5 bases). V gave up 3 bases and J gave up 0 bases, with 20 bases separating them. CDR1 is LNHNV, CDR2 YYDKDF, per germline (reference sequence). This CDR3 contains 18 residues. The CDR3 protein is CATSRKGERTFNQETQYF. The DNA for the CDR3 is TGTGCCACCAGCAGGAAAGGAGAGAGGACTTTCAACCAAGAGACCCAGTACTTC.

This chain joins TRBV3-1 (or the pseudogene TRBV3-2) and TRBJ1-4; D ambiguous. Looked up from germline, CDR1 is LGHDT and CDR2 is YNNKEL (reference sequence). This CDR3 comprises 14 residues. Trimming left V 2 bases short and J 7 bases short, with 11 bases between. CDR3 coding DNA: TGTGCCAGCAGCCAAAAGAGGGAGGCTGAAAAACTGTTTTTT. This encodes CASSQKREAEKLFF.

The V call is TRBV7-3, the J call TRBJ2-2; 10 bases are shared with TRBD2. The germline V gene has CDR1 SGHTA and CDR2 FQGTGA. The junction had 8 bases not matched to a gene; V was cut back by 5 bases and J by 5 bases. This CDR3 comprises 16 residues. The CDR3 DNA reads TGTGCCAGCAGCCCACTAGCGGGGAGTTATACCGGGGAGCTGTTTTTT. It specifies CASSPLAGSYTGELFF.

This clone was counted at least ten times. V usage is TRBV29-1 and J usage is TRBJ2-4, with D unclear. The CDR3 contains 14 residues. The V end lost 4 bases, the J end lost 3 bases, and 13 bases lay between the germline ends. Per the germline V gene, CDR1 is SQVTM and CDR2 is ANQGSEA. As DNA, the CDR3 is TGCAGCGTTGCCGCCTCCCGAGGCAAAAACATTCAGTACTTC. It codes for CSVAASRGKNIQYF.

The chain combines TRBV4-1 with TRBJ2-3, with no clear D. This CDR3 comprises 15 residues. The germline gives CDR1 MGHRA, CDR2 YSYEKL. V shed 0 bases and J shed 5 bases, with 12 bases lying between them. This CDR3 reads CASSQDSRAIDTQYF. DNA for the CDR3: TGCGCCAGCAGCCAAGATTCCCGAGCCATAGATACGCAGTATTTT.

The rearrangement joins TRBV29-1 to TRBJ2-1, with TRBD2 as a possible D gene (6 bases). Per the germline V gene, CDR1 is SQVTM and CDR2 is ANQGSEA. The CDR3 extends over 12 amino acids. V shed 5 bases and J shed 12 bases, with 17 bases lying between them. In nucleotides, the CDR3 is TGCAGCGTTTGGAGTGGCGGGAACATGCAGTTCTTC. This codes for CSVWSGGNMQFF.

V usage is TRBV27 and J usage is TRBJ2-1; D ambiguous. Germline V gene sequence: CDR1 MNHEY, CDR2 SMNVEV (reference sequence). V lost 8 bases, J lost 1 base, and 6 bases lay in between. The CDR3 extends over 12 amino acids. The CDR3 coding sequence is TGTGCCAGCGCCCTATCCTACAATGAGCAGTTCTTC. It is translated as CASALSYNEQFF.

This clone has only a few counts. The genes are TRBV5-4 and TRBJ2-7, with 10 bases identical to TRBD2. The CDR3 is 16 residues long. Germline V gene sequence: CDR1 SGHNT, CDR2 YYREEE (reference sequence). J gave up 6 bases and V 4 bases, and 13 bases lay outside the gene matches. CDR3 nucleotides: TGTGCCAGCAGCCCGCCCCAGCTAGCGGGAGTTAGCGAGCAGTACTTC. Translated, it gives CASSPPQLAGVSEQYF.

J is TRBJ2-4 and V is TRBV29-1; 7 positions match TRBD1. J gave up 7 bases and V 7 bases, and 4 bases lay outside the gene matches. The CDR3 runs 11 residues. Germline V lookup: CDR1 SQVTM, CDR2 ANQGSEA. The CDR3 spells CSARDSNIQYF. The CDR3 nucleotides read TGCAGCGCCCGGGACAGTAACATTCAGTACTTC.